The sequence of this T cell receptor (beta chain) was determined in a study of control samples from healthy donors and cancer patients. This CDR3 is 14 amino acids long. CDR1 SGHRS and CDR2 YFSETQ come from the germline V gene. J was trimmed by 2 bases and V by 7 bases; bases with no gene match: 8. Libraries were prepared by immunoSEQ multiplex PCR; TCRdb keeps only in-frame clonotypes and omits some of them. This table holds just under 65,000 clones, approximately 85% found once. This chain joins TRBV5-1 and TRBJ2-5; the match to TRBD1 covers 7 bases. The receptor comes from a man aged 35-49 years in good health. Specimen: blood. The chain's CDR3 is CASGQGVRQETQYF. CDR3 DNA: TGCGCCAGCGGGCAGGGGGTACGGCAAGAGACCCAGTACTTC.